This TCR beta chain derives from a study of T cell repertoires in cytomegalovirus infection. TCRdb re-called the reads through MiXCR, storing one row per CDR3 protein. The sample holds 60,000 to 75,000 distinct CDR3 sequences; 22% are singletons and the top ten take around 79%. Note on this clonotype: Its target is not known.

The CDR3 length is 15 residues. V lost 0 bases, J lost 4 bases, and 5 bases stayed unmatched. Germline V gene data show CDR1 as MNHEY and CDR2 as SVGAGI. The sequence was collected from a human donor in good health (CMV status not recorded). Some clones in this sample may be carry-over from other donors' samples. The chain combines TRBV6-5 with TRBJ1-2, with TRBD1 matching 7 bases. Material for sequencing was PBMCs, sequenced either directly or after in vitro stimulation (not recorded which). This CDR3 is CASSYSGGRVYGYTF. As DNA, the CDR3 is TGTGCCAGCAGTTACTCAGGGGGCAGGGTCTATGGCTACACCTTC.